These T cell receptor beta chains were read from a single sample in a study of T cells in localized non-small cell lung cancer. The assay was immunoSEQ multiplex PCR, and TCRdb's table has in-frame clones only and misses some. The table includes roughly 1,700 clones, around a third detected once. Source: lung tumor tissue, taken before any cancer treatment. These receptor sequences come from a male donor aged 60 or over with stage III squamous cell lung carcinoma. Each CDR3 is given with its conserved first and last residue. Each record gives: D gene, clone size, J gene, V gene, CDR3 DNA, CDR3 protein. A D gene is named only where the DNA matches it firmly. Where a row states a size, it is once, few, many or the class of an expanded clone; other rows omit it.

d_gene: -
abundance: once
j_gene: TRBJ2-1
v_gene: TRBV18
CDR3nt: TGTGCCAGCTCACCACGGGACTCCTGGAGCTCCTACAATGAGCAGTTCTTC
CDR3aa: CASSPRDSWSSYNEQFF

d_gene: -
abundance: -
j_gene: TRBJ2-2
v_gene: TRBV19
CDR3nt: TGTGCCAGTAGCCAGGGGCTTAACACCGGGGAGCTGTTTTTT
CDR3aa: CASSQGLNTGELFF

d_gene: -
abundance: few
j_gene: TRBJ1-6
v_gene: TRBV11-3
CDR3nt: TGTGCCAGCAGCTTAGTGGTGCGGGAAGGATCACCTCTCCACTTT
CDR3aa: CASSLVVREGSPLHF

d_gene: -
abundance: few
j_gene: TRBJ1-1
v_gene: TRBV11-3
CDR3nt: TGTGCCAGCAGCTTGCGATGGGGGGTGCGAAGTCTAAACACTGAAGCTTTCTTT
CDR3aa: CASSLRWGVRSLNTEAFF

d_gene: -
abundance: -
j_gene: TRBJ1-3
v_gene: TRBV6-8
CDR3nt: TGTGCCAGCAGTTACTCGAACACAGCTGGAAACACCATATATTTT
CDR3aa: CASSYSNTAGNTIYF

d_gene: TRBD1
abundance: -
j_gene: TRBJ1-1
v_gene: TRBV29-1
CDR3nt: TGCAGCGTCGCCAGGGGGGGAAACACTGAAGCTTTCTTT
CDR3aa: CSVARGGNTEAFF

d_gene: -
abundance: -
j_gene: TRBJ1-1
v_gene: TRBV18
CDR3nt: TGTGTCAGCTCACCACAAGTCCGGGCAGTGAACACTGAAGCTTTCTTT
CDR3aa: CVSSPQVRAVNTEAFF

d_gene: TRBD1
abundance: few
j_gene: TRBJ2-7
v_gene: TRBV9
CDR3nt: TGTGCCAGCAGCCCGGGACAGGGGGCCTCCTACGAGCAGTACTTC
CDR3aa: CASSPGQGASYEQYF

d_gene: TRBD2
abundance: -
j_gene: TRBJ2-3
v_gene: TRBV9
CDR3nt: TGTGCCAGCAGCAGAGGGACTAGCGTACCTAGGAGAACAGATACGCAGTATTTT
CDR3aa: CASSRGTSVPRRTDTQYF

d_gene: -
abundance: few
j_gene: TRBJ1-2
v_gene: TRBV6-8
CDR3nt: TGTGCCAGCCGCCGGACAAACTATGGCTACACCTTC
CDR3aa: CASRRTNYGYTF

d_gene: -
abundance: large
j_gene: TRBJ2-7
v_gene: TRBV6-8
CDR3nt: TGTGCCAGCATAGGAGGGTCCTTGAACGAGCAGTACTTC
CDR3aa: CASIGGSLNEQYF

d_gene: -
abundance: -
j_gene: TRBJ1-2
v_gene: TRBV11-3
CDR3nt: TGTGCCAGCAGCCGATCTAGAGGCGGGAACTATGGCTACACCTTC
CDR3aa: CASSRSRGGNYGYTF